The sequence of this T cell receptor (beta chain) was determined in a study of blood T cell repertoires in COVID-19. Study overall: Sample material is recorded as cDNA or gDNA derived from T cells, B-cell-depleted T cells, or PBMCs.

Generated by immunoSEQ multiplex PCR, the TCRdb table keeps only in-frame clones and is missing some. In the table there are over 100,000 clones, 80% to 85% of which are singletons. Germline trimming cut 5 bases from V and 4 bases from J; bases unmatched to any gene: 3. Germline CDR1 reads SGHRS; CDR2 reads YFSETQ. There are 15 residues in the CDR3. The source is a man aged 65 to 79 with acute or convalescent COVID-19. The chain is built from TRBV5-1 and TRBJ1-4; the match to TRBD1 covers 12 bases. The material sequenced was peripheral blood. For the CDR3, the DNA is TGCGCCAGCAGGGGACAGGGGGCAAATAATGAAAAACTGTTTTTT. It specifies CASRGQGANNEKLFF.